One sample yielded the 18 T cell receptor beta chains listed below, sequenced in a study of T cell clonality in common variable immunodeficiency. Sequencing used immunoSEQ multiplex PCR; TCRdb keeps in-frame clones, though not all of them. The sample offers roughly 50,000 clones and no singletons, the top ten holding approximately 3.6%. Material for sequencing was peripheral blood mononuclear cells. Receptors were obtained from a person between 18 and 69 years old in good health.

This clone was found many times. The sequenced fragment ends 3 residues before the CDR3 boundary, so the rest is inferred from the germline J gene. J is TRBJ2-2 and V is TRBV13, with no clear D. V lost 4 bases, J lost 5 bases, and 5 bases lay in between. This CDR3 has 12 residues. Germline V gene data show CDR1 as PRHDT and CDR2 as FYEKMQ (reference sequence). CDR3 residues: CASSSRTGELFF. The CDR3 bases that were read are TGTGCCAGCAGCTCACGGACCGGGGAG.

At least ten counts were recorded for this clone. CDR3 sequence: CASRFAGTDTQYF. The sequenced CDR3 bases are TGTGCCAGCAGATTTGCGGGCACAGATACG. The gene calls are TRBV11-3 and TRBJ2-3, with D uncertain. Coverage ceases 3 residues before the CDR3 finishes, and the germline J gene fills in the end. The CDR3 extends over 13 amino acids. Looked up from germline, CDR1 is SGHNT and CDR2 is YENEEA. V dropped 6 bases and J dropped 1 base, with 8 bases sitting between them.

Many counts were recorded for this clone. The part of the CDR3 DNA that was read is TGTGCCTGGAGTGGGCTAGCGGGAGCAACCGGGGAG. Residues: CAWSGLAGATGE. The CDR3 as a whole reads CAWSGLAGATGELFF. This chain connects TRBV30 to TRBJ2-2; 10 bases agree with TRBD2. The read finishes 3 residues shy of the CDR3 end, and the germline J gene is used to complete it. This CDR3 region has 15 residues. V shed 1 base and J 5 bases; nucleotides not matched to a gene: 4. Germline V lookup: CDR1 GTSNPN, CDR2 SVGIG (reference sequence).

This clone appeared a few times. The CDR3 extends 3 residues past the end of the read, so its final part is completed from the germline J gene. V gene TRBV5-1 combines with J gene TRBJ2-4; tentative D call: TRBD1 (5 bases). CDR3 size: 15 residues. Deletions cut 4 bases from V and 8 bases from J, with 19 bases between. Germline V gene lookup returns CDR1 SGHRS and CDR2 YFSETQ. The DNA read from the CDR3 is TGCGCCAGCAGCAAGGCCGGTAAGGGGTGGGACATT. This codes for CASSKAGKGWDI. The CDR3 as a whole reads CASSKAGKGWDIQYF. Drawing the rest from reference TRBV5-1 and TRBJ2-4, the complete variable domain is KAGVTQTPRYLIKTRGQQVTLSCSPISGHRSVSWYQQTPGQGLQFLFEYFSETQRNKGNFPGRFSGRQFSNSRSEMNVSTLELGDSALYLCASSKAGKGWDIQYFGAGTRLSVL.

Details on this clone: The read is 3 residues too short to cover the CDR3 end, so that end is filled in from the germline J gene. The rearrangement joins TRBV11-2 to TRBJ2-7; 12 nucleotides match TRBD2. V was pared by 4 bases and J by 5 bases, with 3 bases of the junction left unmatched. The CDR3 has 14 residues. Germline V CDR1 and CDR2: SGHAT, FQNNGV. The CDR3 reads CASSSTSGSNEQYF. The CDR3 DNA, read in part, is TGTGCCAGCAGCTCGACTAGCGGGAGTAACGAG.

This clone came up a few times. Read sequence stops 3 residues before the CDR3 end, and the germline J gene provides the missing end. This sequence joins TRBV18 and TRBJ1-2, with 9 bases fitting TRBD1. CDR1 is KGHSH and CDR2 is LQKENI in the germline V gene. The CDR3 loop spans 14 amino acids. The CDR3: CASSLRQGVYDYTF. Incomplete CDR3 DNA: TGTGCCAGCTCACTCAGACAGGGGGTTTACGAC.

This clone has ten or more counts. With the read ending 3 residues before the CDR3 end, the germline J gene is used to fill in that end. This chain connects TRBV7-9 to TRBJ2-5; D remains ambiguous. The V gene lost 3 bases and the J gene lost 0 bases, with 11 bases spanning the gap. This CDR3 comprises 15 residues. Germline CDR1 is SEHNR and CDR2 is FQNEAQ (reference sequence). The part of the CDR3 DNA that was read is TGTGCCAGCAGCTTGAGTAGTCCGGACCAAGAGACC. This codes for CASSLSSPDQET. The entire CDR3 protein reads CASSLSSPDQETQYF. Supplemented by reference TRBV7-9 and TRBJ2-5, the full variable domain reads DTGVSQNPRHKITKRGQNVTFRCDPISEHNRLYWYRQTLGQGPEFLTYFQNEAQLEKSRLLSDRFSAERPKGSFSTLEIQRTEQGDSAMYLCASSLSSPDQETQYFGPGTRLLVL.

This clone was observed many times. The CDR3 sequence: CASSLAVLAGAPTGELFF. The part of the CDR3 DNA that was read is TGTGCCAGCAGCTTAGCCGTCCTAGCGGGAGCCCCCACCGGGGAG. This sequence joins TRBV7-2 and TRBJ2-2, with 10 nucleotides matching TRBD2. Sequencing ends 3 residues short of the CDR3 end; the germline J gene provides the rest. This CDR3 has 18 amino acids. Germline V gene data show CDR1 as SGHTA and CDR2 as FQGNSA. V was clipped by 0 bases and J by 4 bases; unmatched bases: 8.

This clone has at least ten counts. Sequencing ends 3 residues short of the CDR3 end; the germline J gene provides the rest. The chain employs TRBV20-1 and TRBJ2-7; maybe TRBD2 (6 bases). The CDR3 spans 13 residues. From germline, CDR1 is DFQATT and CDR2 SNEGSKA (reference sequence). Trimming removed 6 bases from V and 4 bases from J, with 16 bases in between. CDR3 residues: CSAHLRGAYEQYF. CDR3 DNA (partial): TGCAGTGCCCATCTGCGGGGTGCGTACGAG.

Regarding this clone: The read terminates 3 residues before the CDR3 end, so the remaining end is supplied by the germline J gene. The chain is built from TRBV11-2 and TRBJ2-1; TRBD2 agrees at 8 bases. The J segment lost 3 bases and the V segment lost 2 bases, leaving 0 bases of the junction unmatched. Germline CDR1 and CDR2: SGHAT and FQNNGV. The CDR3 extends over 14 amino acids. CDR3 residues: CASSLTSGYNEQFF. The covered CDR3 bases are TGTGCCAGCAGCTTAACTAGCGGCTACAATGAG. The whole variable domain, remainder taken from reference TRBV11-2 and TRBJ2-1, is EAGVAQSPRYKIIEKRQSVAFWCNPISGHATLYWYQQILGQGPKLLIQFQNNGVVDDSQLPKDRFSAERLKGVDSTLKIQPAKLEDSAVYLCASSLTSGYNEQFFGPGTRLTVL.

This clone was detected many times. With the read ending 3 residues before the CDR3 end, the germline J gene is used to fill in that end. The chain employs TRBV10-3 and TRBJ2-7; 10 positions agree with TRBD2. There are 15 residues in the CDR3. The germline CDR1 and CDR2 sequences are ENHRY and SYGVKD. V gave up 5 bases and J gave up 5 bases; unmatched junction bases: 9. The DNA read from the CDR3 is TGTGCCATCAGTTCCCTAGCGGGAGAGGGGGACGAG. This sequence encodes CAISSLAGEGDE. The CDR3 reads in full as CAISSLAGEGDEQYF.

In this sample, this clone turned up many times. The sequenced fragment ends 3 residues before the CDR3 boundary, so the rest is inferred from the germline J gene. J is TRBJ2-3 and V is TRBV7-2, with 9 bases that match TRBD2. Germline CDR1 reads SGHTA; CDR2 reads FQGNSA. The CDR3 has 15 amino acids. V lost 4 bases, J lost 4 bases, and 6 bases stayed unmatched. CDR3 bases read: TGTGCCAGCAGCTCCGGACTAGCGCACGCAGATACG. It codes for CASSSGLAHADT. The entire CDR3 protein reads CASSSGLAHADTQYF.

This clone occurred a few times. CDR3 loop: CSASDRGRRETQYF. The covered CDR3 bases are TGCAGTGCTAGTGACAGGGGGCGCAGGGAGACC. This chain uses TRBV20-1 with TRBJ2-5, with 10 bases that match TRBD1. The DNA ends 3 residues before the CDR3 does, and the rest of the CDR3 is filled in from the germline J gene. The junction had 6 bases not matched to a gene; V was cut back by 3 bases and J by 5 bases. There are 14 residues in the CDR3. Germline CDR1 and CDR2: DFQATT and SNEGSKA (reference sequence).

As for this clone: With the read ending 3 residues before the CDR3 end, the germline J gene is used to fill in that end. The genes are TRBV23-1 and TRBJ1-2; TRBD1 matches at 8 bases. TRBV23-1 is treated as an ORF (open reading frame) with a function not yet certain. The CDR3 totals 19 residues. The CDR3 reads CASSHSDRVPAGQGYDYTF. Incomplete CDR3 DNA: TGCGCCAGCAGTCATTCGGACAGGGTCCCCGCGGGCCAAGGCTACGAC.

The sample holds many counts of this clone. The CDR3 goes on 3 residues after the read ends, and that part is filled in from the germline J gene. This chain uses TRBV5-5 with TRBJ1-2; a possible D gene is TRBD1 (5 bases). Germline V gene sequence: CDR1 SGHKS, CDR2 YYEKEE (reference sequence). The CDR3 is 15 residues long. Between the trimmed V and J ends, which lost 6 bases and 4 bases, there was a span of 19 bases. CDR3 DNA (partial): TGTGCCAGCATCCTTGCGGGGGAAACCGGCTATGGC. Its translation: CASILAGETGYG. The whole CDR3 reads CASILAGETGYGYTF.

Details on this clone: The read finishes 3 residues shy of the CDR3 end, and the germline J gene is used to complete it. J is TRBJ1-1 and V is TRBV30; 8 bases agree with TRBD1. The CDR3 loop spans 16 amino acids. Germline CDR1 is GTSNPN and CDR2 is SVGIG (reference sequence). Incomplete CDR3 DNA: TGTGCCCGGCGGACAGGGCGGAGCGGGAATCAAGAGACC. It yields the protein CARRTGRSGNQET. The full CDR3 sequence reads CARRTGRSGNQETAFF.

This clone showed up many times. The CDR3 end falls 3 residues outside the read, so it is completed with the germline J gene. The chain couples TRBV10-3 to TRBJ1-1; D ambiguous. This CDR3 region has 14 residues. Trimming stripped 2 bases from V and 1 base from J, with 8 bases between. Germline V gene sequence: CDR1 ENHRY, CDR2 SYGVKD. CDR3 sequence: CAISEVRRNTEAFF. The covered CDR3 bases are TGTGCCATCAGTGAGGTCAGGCGGAACACTGAA.

As regards this clone: Read data end 3 residues before the CDR3 end; the end is taken from the germline J gene. V usage is TRBV6-2 or TRBV6-3 and J usage is TRBJ2-3; 8 bases align to TRBD1. The CDR3 covers 15 residues. Germline V gene sequence: CDR1 MNHEY, CDR2 SVGEGT. CDR3 bases read: TGTGCCAGCAGTTATGCGACAGGGGTGGCGGAGACG. This encodes CASSYATGVAET. The whole CDR3 protein reads CASSYATGVAETQYF.